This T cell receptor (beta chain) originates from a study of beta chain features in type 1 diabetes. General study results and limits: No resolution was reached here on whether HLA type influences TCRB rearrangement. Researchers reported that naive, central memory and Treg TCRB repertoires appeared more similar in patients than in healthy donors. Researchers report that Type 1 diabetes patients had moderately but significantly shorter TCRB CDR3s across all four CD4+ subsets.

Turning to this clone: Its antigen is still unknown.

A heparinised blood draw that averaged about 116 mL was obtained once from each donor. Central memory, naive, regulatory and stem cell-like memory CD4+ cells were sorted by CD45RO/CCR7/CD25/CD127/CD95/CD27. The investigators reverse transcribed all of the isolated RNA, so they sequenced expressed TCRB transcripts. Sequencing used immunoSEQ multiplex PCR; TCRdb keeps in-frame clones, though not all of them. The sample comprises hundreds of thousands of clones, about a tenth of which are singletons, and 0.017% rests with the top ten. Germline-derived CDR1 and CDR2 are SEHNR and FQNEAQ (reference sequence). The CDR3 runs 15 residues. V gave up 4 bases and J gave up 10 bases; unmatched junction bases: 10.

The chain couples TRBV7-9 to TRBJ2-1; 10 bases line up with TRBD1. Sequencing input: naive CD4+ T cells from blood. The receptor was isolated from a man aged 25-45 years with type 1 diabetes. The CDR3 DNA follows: TGTGCCAGCAGCTGGGACAGGGGTTCCTCTCGGGAGCAGTTCTTC. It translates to CASSWDRGSSREQFF.